The 27 T cell receptor beta chains below all came from one sample that was sequenced in a study of T-cell reconstitution after alpha-beta-depleted transplantation in children. A library of TCRbeta sequences, prepared with unique molecular identifiers, was generated. One entry per CDR3 protein results from TCRdb running MiXCR on the PCR reads. The table lists approximately 290,000 distinct CDR3 sequences, around 10% of them singletons, with less than 25% in the top ten. The starting material was peripheral blood, obtained 180 days after TCRalphabeta/CD19-depleted stem cell transplant. These receptor sequences come from a male patient aged 2 to 9 who had a stem cell transplant for chronic granulomatous disease, so the T cells may come from the graft donor.

This clonotype was detected many times. One junction end disagrees with the germline gene, perhaps due to a read error. The chain links TRBV20-1 to TRBJ1-6; D remains ambiguous. Per germline, CDR1 DFQATT and CDR2 SNEGSKA (reference sequence). There are 11 residues in the CDR3. The CDR3, as DNA: TGTGGAGAGGTAGGGAATTCACCCCTCCACTTT. Translated: CGEVGNSPLHF.

The chain carries TRBV18 and TRBJ2-5, with 15 bases fitting TRBD2. The germline CDR1 and CDR2 sequences are KGHSH and LQKENI. V shed 4 bases and J 0 bases; nucleotides not matched to a gene: 3. The CDR3 loop spans 17 amino acids. CDR3 protein: CASSRGLAGGHQETQYF. For the CDR3, the DNA is TGTGCCAGCTCACGCGGACTAGCGGGGGGGCACCAAGAGACCCAGTACTTC.

This clonotype was seen many times. The CDR3 nucleotides read TGTGCCATACAGCACACTGAAGCTTTCTTT. Its translation: CAIQHTEAFF. The V and J genes are TRBV2 and TRBJ1-1; no definite D call. The V and J ends lost 10 bases and 3 bases respectively, with 6 bases between them. The CDR3 loop spans 10 amino acids. Germline CDR1 and CDR2: SNHLY and FYNNEI.

This clonotype was recorded at least ten times. V gene TRBV4-2 combines with J gene TRBJ2-3, with TRBD2 matching over 7 bases. Germline lookup yields CDR1 LGHNA and CDR2 YNFKEQ. The length of the CDR3 is 18 residues. V shed 0 bases and J 1 base; nucleotides not matched to a gene: 10. CDR3 DNA: TGTGCCAGCAGCCAAGATCGGGGGGAGGGCCGAGGCACAGATACGCAGTATTTT. It yields the protein CASSQDRGEGRGTDTQYF.

This clonotype has ten or more counts. The chain uses TRBV18 and TRBJ1-5; 9 positions match TRBD1. The CDR3 contains 16 residues. Germline values: CDR1 KGHSH, CDR2 LQKENI. Losses at the gene ends were 1 base for V and 4 bases for J; bases not matched to a gene: 5. The CDR3 nucleotides read TGTGCCAGCTCACCACGACAGGGGGGAAAAAATCAGCCCCAGCATTTT. The encoded protein is CASSPRQGGKNQPQHF.

This clonotype came up a few times. J is TRBJ1-2 and V is TRBV12-3 or TRBV12-4, with D perhaps matching TRBD1 (6 bases). Trimming pared 6 bases from V and 7 bases from J, leaving 9 bases between. This CDR3 contains 11 residues. CDR3 residues: CASRSGVGYTF. CDR3 coding DNA: TGTGCCAGCAGGTCAGGGGTTGGCTACACCTTC.

This clonotype has ten or more counts. The chain links TRBV20-1 to TRBJ2-3, with TRBD1 matching over 9 bases. Germline lookup yields CDR1 DFQATT and CDR2 SNEGSKA (reference sequence). CDR3 length: 14 amino acids. Unmatched junction bases numbered 8, after V lost 7 bases and J lost 3 bases. The CDR3 nucleotides are TGCAGTGTCCCTAGACAGGGGGAAACAGATACGCAGTATTTT. As protein: CSVPRQGETDTQYF.

This clonotype was seen repeatedly, ten times or more. This chain uses TRBV10-3 with TRBJ2-1; D possibly corresponds to TRBD1 (6 bases). Germline V CDR1 and CDR2: ENHRY, SYGVKD. V dropped 6 bases and J dropped 5 bases, with 20 bases sitting between them. The CDR3 runs 16 residues. CDR3 in amino acids: CAIRGGVRTANNEQFF. The CDR3 DNA sequence: TGTGCCATCAGAGGAGGAGTCAGGACAGCAAACAATGAGCAGTTCTTC.

J is TRBJ2-5 and V is TRBV7-3, with 7 bases lining up with TRBD2. CDR3 length: 15 residues. Germline-derived CDR1 and CDR2 are SGHTA and FQGTGA. Losses at the gene ends were 5 bases for V and 5 bases for J; bases not matched to a gene: 11. CDR3 coding DNA: TGTGCCAGCAGCCCGAGCGGGACTTGGGGCGAGACCCAGTACTTC. It specifies CASSPSGTWGETQYF.

This clonotype occurred many times. The V call is TRBV28, the J call TRBJ1-2; D possibly corresponds to TRBD1 (5 bases). The CDR3 runs to 12 residues. Germline-derived CDR1 and CDR2 are MDHEN and SYDVKM. The V end lost 1 base, the J end lost 8 bases, and 8 bases lay between the germline ends. For the CDR3, the DNA is TGTGCCAGCAGTTTATCCGGGGCCGGCTACACCTTC. It specifies CASSLSGAGYTF.

This clonotype occurred many times. The V gene is TRBV7-8, the J gene TRBJ2-1; 9 bases are shared with TRBD2. The germline gives CDR1 SGHVS, CDR2 FQNEAQ. This CDR3 contains 17 residues. The junction had 4 bases not matched to a gene; V was cut back by 1 base and J by 0 bases. CDR3: CASSLVAGVSSYNEQFF. DNA for the CDR3: TGTGCCAGCAGCTTAGTAGCGGGGGTGAGCTCCTACAATGAGCAGTTCTTC.

This clonotype was counted ten times or more. V is TRBV5-1 and J is TRBJ2-5; 8 positions match TRBD2. The CDR3 totals 14 residues. With 5 bases clipped from V and 3 bases from J, the junction kept 6 bases outside the gene matches. Germline V CDR1 and CDR2: SGHRS, YFSETQ. CDR3 in amino acids: CASSPGLGEETQYF. The DNA for the CDR3 is TGCGCCAGCAGTCCGGGACTAGGCGAAGAGACCCAGTACTTC. Filled out from reference TRBV5-1 and TRBJ2-5, the complete variable domain reads KAGVTQTPRYLIKTRGQQVTLSCSPISGHRSVSWYQQTPGQGLQFLFEYFSETQRNKGNFPGRFSGRQFSNSRSEMNVSTLELGDSALYLCASSPGLGEETQYFGPGTRLLVL.

This clonotype was seen a handful of times. This chain links TRBV27 with TRBJ2-1; 8 bases agree with TRBD2. This CDR3 has 16 amino acids. V was pared by 5 bases and J by 8 bases, with 14 bases of the junction left unmatched. The germline V gene encodes CDR1 MNHEY and CDR2 SMNVEV (reference sequence). The CDR3 region is CASSPSGTRFPHEQFF. CDR3 sequence (DNA): TGTGCCAGCAGTCCCTCCGGGACTAGGTTCCCCCATGAGCAGTTCTTC.

This clonotype has ten or more counts. V is TRBV27 and J is TRBJ1-1; TRBD1 matches 7 bases. CDR1 is MNHEY and CDR2 is SMNVEV in the germline V gene (reference sequence). V shed 1 base and J 1 base; nucleotides not matched to a gene: 3. The CDR3 is made up of 15 amino acids. This CDR3 reads CASSLFQGGNTEAFF. The CDR3 DNA follows: TGTGCCAGCAGTTTATTTCAGGGGGGGAACACTGAAGCTTTCTTT.

This clonotype was recorded a few times. Compared with germline, one end of the junction differs, possibly owing to a read error. This chain connects TRBV12-3 or TRBV12-4 to TRBJ1-2, with TRBD1 matching over 12 bases. The CDR3 is 15 residues long. The CDR3 coding sequence is TGTGCCAGCAGTAAGCCGGGACAGGGGGCTTTTGGCGACACCTTC. It is translated as CASSKPGQGAFGDTF.

This clonotype was detected many times. The V and J genes are TRBV12-3 or TRBV12-4 and TRBJ2-5; D uncertain. The ends were cut back, 4 bases at V and 5 bases at J, with 11 bases in the middle. This CDR3 has 13 amino acids. As DNA, the CDR3 is TGTGCCAGCAGTTCGTCGGCCGCGGAGACCCAGTACTTC. This encodes CASSSSAAETQYF.

This clonotype was counted ten times or more. The rearrangement joins TRBV28 to TRBJ1-2; TRBD1 agrees at 7 bases. V trimming: 5 bases; J trimming: 7 bases; junction bases outside the gene matches: 19. From germline, CDR1 is MDHEN and CDR2 SYDVKM. The CDR3 length is 17 residues. The CDR3, as DNA: TGTGCCAGCAGTCCCCCGACAGGGTCCCACACGGTGGGTGGCTACACCTTC. Protein product: CASSPPTGSHTVGGYTF.

A remark on this clonotype: This may arise from a read error, as a much more abundant clone is one base away. The CDR3 DNA is TGCAGCGTTGTAACGGCAGAGTACGAGCAGTACTTC. This translates into CSVVTAEYEQYF. The rearrangement uses TRBV29-1 and TRBJ2-7; no definite D call. This CDR3 comprises 12 residues. CDR1 and CDR2 (germline): SQVTM, ANQGSEA. The V and J ends lost 4 bases and 4 bases respectively, with 11 bases between them.

This clonotype was counted many times. The chain couples TRBV20-1 to TRBJ2-3; D is perhaps TRBD2 (6 bases). This CDR3 is 15 amino acids long. CDR1 DFQATT and CDR2 SNEGSKA come from the germline V gene (reference sequence). V was clipped by 6 bases and J by 0 bases, with 16 bases between them. Written as DNA, the CDR3 is TGCAGTGCCCCGGATGGGGGGTCTAGCACAGATACGCAGTATTTT. It specifies CSAPDGGSSTDTQYF.

Regarding this clonotype: One end of the junction is discordant with germline, which a read error may explain. This chain links TRBV19 with TRBJ2-5; possibly TRBD1 or TRBD2 for D (5 bases each). This CDR3 has 14 residues. Germline V gene data show CDR1 as LNHDA and CDR2 as SQIVND (reference sequence). CDR3 in amino acids: CASSEGGPRETQHF. The CDR3 DNA is TGTGCCAGTAGTGAAGGAGGTCCCAGGGAGACCCAGCACTTC.

This clonotype is labeled as medium-sized. This chain connects TRBV20-1 to TRBJ2-1, with D unclear. CDR1 is DFQATT, CDR2 SNEGSKA, per germline (reference sequence). Deletions cut 2 bases from V and 4 bases from J, with 3 bases between. This CDR3 spans 11 amino acids. The CDR3 DNA reads TGCAGTGCTAGACAGTACAATGAGCAGTTCTTC. Translation gives CSARQYNEQFF.

About this clonotype itself: A much bigger clone sits one base away, suggesting this may be a read error. The CDR3 bases are TGTGCCTGCAGCCAACTCCAGGGGACTAGCGGGAGCGCAGATACGCAGTATTTT. Translation gives CACSQLQGTSGSADTQYF. The chain is built from TRBV3-1 and TRBJ2-3; 14 bases fit TRBD2. The CDR3 is made up of 18 amino acids. CDR1 and CDR2 from the germline V gene are LGHDT and YNNKEL (reference sequence).

As concerns this clonotype: With a much larger clone just one base away, this may be a read error. V usage is TRBV21-1 and J usage is TRBJ1-5. TRBV21-1 is a pseudogene. The CDR3 has 15 residues. CDR3 loop: CATSKVARVGQPQHF. The CDR3, as DNA: TGTGCCACCAGCAAAGTTGCTAGGGTAGGTCAGCCCCAGCATTTT.

This clonotype was found many times. The chain employs TRBV10-2 and TRBJ1-5, with a weak D call TRBD1 (5 bases). The V end was cut by 7 bases, the J end by 2 bases, with 12 bases between. Germline-derived CDR1 and CDR2 are WSHSY and SAAADI. The CDR3 totals 14 residues. For the CDR3, the DNA is TGCGCCAGCACTAGGGGAGGTCGCAATCAGCCCCAGCATTTT. It encodes CASTRGGRNQPQHF.

This clonotype was seen repeatedly, ten times or more. The chain joins TRBV7-2 to TRBJ2-2; TRBD1 aligns across 7 bases. This CDR3 region has 14 residues. The germline gives CDR1 SGHTA, CDR2 FQGNSA. After removal of 5 bases from V and 3 bases from J, the junction contained 3 bases not matched to a gene. The chain's CDR3 is CASSMGQHTGELFF. CDR3 nucleotides: TGTGCCAGCAGCATGGGACAGCACACCGGGGAGCTGTTTTTT.

This clonotype occurred many times. This chain joins TRBV2 and TRBJ2-7; 8 nucleotides match TRBD2. This CDR3 has 13 residues. Germline CDR1 and CDR2: SNHLY and FYNNEI. The trim removed 7 bases at V and 5 bases at J, leaving 7 bases unmatched. CDR3 DNA sequence: TGTGCCAGCAACCGCGGGAGGCAGGACGAGCAGTACTTC. This sequence encodes CASNRGRQDEQYF. Drawing the rest from reference TRBV2 and TRBJ2-7, the complete variable domain is EPEVTQTPSHQVTQMGQEVILRCVPISNHLYFYWYRQILGQKVEFLVSFYNNEISEKSEIFDDQFSVERPDGSNFTLKIRSTKLEDSAMYFCASNRGRQDEQYFGPGTRLTVT.

The chain combines TRBV20-1 with TRBJ2-1; 13 bases fit TRBD2. The length of the CDR3 is 17 residues. The V gene's germline CDR1 is DFQATT and CDR2 SNEGSKA (reference sequence). The CDR3 loop reads CCVRAPTTSGRDNEQFF. DNA of the CDR3: TGCTGTGTCAGAGCCCCGACTACTAGCGGGAGGGACAATGAGCAGTTCTTC.